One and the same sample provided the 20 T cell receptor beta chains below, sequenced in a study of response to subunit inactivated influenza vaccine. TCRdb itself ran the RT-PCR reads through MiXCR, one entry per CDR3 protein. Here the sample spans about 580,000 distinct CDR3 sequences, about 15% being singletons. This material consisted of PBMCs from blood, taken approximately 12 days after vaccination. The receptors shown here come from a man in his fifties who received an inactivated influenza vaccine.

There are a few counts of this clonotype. CDR3 in amino acids: CASSDPNETGELFF. The CDR3 bases are TGTGCCAGCAGTGACCCGAATGAAACCGGGGAGCTGTTTTTT. The gene calls are TRBV6-2 or TRBV6-3 and TRBJ2-2; D gene uncertain. The V and J ends lost 5 bases and 5 bases respectively, with 12 bases between them. Germline-derived CDR1 and CDR2 are MNHEY and SVGEGT. CDR3 length: 14 residues.

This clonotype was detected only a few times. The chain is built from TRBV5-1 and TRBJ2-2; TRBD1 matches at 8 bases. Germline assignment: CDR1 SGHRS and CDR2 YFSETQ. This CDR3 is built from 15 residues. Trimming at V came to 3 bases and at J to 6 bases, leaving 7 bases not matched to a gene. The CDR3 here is CASSSTGARAGELFF. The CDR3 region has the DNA TGCGCCAGCAGCTCGACAGGGGCCAGGGCCGGGGAGCTGTTTTTT.

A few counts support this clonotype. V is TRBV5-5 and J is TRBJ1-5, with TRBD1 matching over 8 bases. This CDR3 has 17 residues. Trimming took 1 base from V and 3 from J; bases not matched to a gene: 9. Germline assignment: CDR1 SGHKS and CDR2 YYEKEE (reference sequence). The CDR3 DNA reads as TGTGCCAGCAGCTTGAGTGTCGGACAGGGATACAATCAGCCCCAGCATTTT. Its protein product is CASSLSVGQGYNQPQHF.

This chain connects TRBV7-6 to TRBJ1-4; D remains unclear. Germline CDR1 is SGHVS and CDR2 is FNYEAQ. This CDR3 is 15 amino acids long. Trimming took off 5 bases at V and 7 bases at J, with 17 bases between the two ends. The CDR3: CASSHSPQLGEKLFF. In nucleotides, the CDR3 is TGTGCCAGCAGCCATAGCCCCCAGTTAGGTGAAAAACTGTTTTTT. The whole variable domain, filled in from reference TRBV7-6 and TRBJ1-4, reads GAGVSQSPRYKVTKRGQDVALRCDPISGHVSLYWYRQALGQGPEFLTYFNYEAQQDKSGLPNDRFSAERPEGSISTLTIQRTEQRDSAMYRCASSHSPQLGEKLFFGSGTQLSVL.

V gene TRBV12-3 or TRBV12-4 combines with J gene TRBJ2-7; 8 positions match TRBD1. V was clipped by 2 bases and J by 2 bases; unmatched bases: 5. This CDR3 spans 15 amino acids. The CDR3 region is CASSLWSTGAYEQYF. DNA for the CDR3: TGTGCCAGCAGTTTATGGTCGACAGGGGCCTACGAGCAGTACTTC.

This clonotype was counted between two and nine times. CDR3 in DNA: TGTGCCACCAGTTTTACGGGGAGCTACAATGAGCAGTTCTTC. It is translated as CATSFTGSYNEQFF. The genes are TRBV15 and TRBJ2-1; the D gene is possibly TRBD2 (5 bases). The ends were cut back, 6 bases at V and 3 bases at J, with 12 bases in the middle. This CDR3 region has 14 residues. Per the germline V gene, CDR1 is LNHNV and CDR2 is YYDKDF (reference sequence).

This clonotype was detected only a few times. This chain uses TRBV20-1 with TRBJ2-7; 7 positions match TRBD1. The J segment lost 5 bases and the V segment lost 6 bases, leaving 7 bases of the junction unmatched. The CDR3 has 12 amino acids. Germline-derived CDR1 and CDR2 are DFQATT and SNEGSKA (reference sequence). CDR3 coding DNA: TGCAGTGCCTCGGACAGGTTAGACGAGCAGTACTTC. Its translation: CSASDRLDEQYF.

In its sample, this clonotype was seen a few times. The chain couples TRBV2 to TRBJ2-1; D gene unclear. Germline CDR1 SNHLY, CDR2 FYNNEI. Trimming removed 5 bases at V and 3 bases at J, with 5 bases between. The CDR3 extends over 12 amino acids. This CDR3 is CASSSYYNEQFF. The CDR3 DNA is TGTGCCAGCAGTTCGTACTACAATGAGCAGTTCTTC. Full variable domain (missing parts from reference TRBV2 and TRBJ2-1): EPEVTQTPSHQVTQMGQEVILRCVPISNHLYFYWYRQILGQKVEFLVSFYNNEISEKSEIFDDQFSVERPDGSNFTLKIRSTKLEDSAMYFCASSSYYNEQFFGPGTRLTVL.

The CDR3 coding sequence is TGTGCCAGCAACAAAGAGCGGGGGTCGAACACCGGGGAGCTGTTTTTT. This gives the protein CASNKERGSNTGELFF. V usage is TRBV3-1 and J usage is TRBJ2-2; 8 positions agree with TRBD2. The germline gives CDR1 LGHDT, CDR2 YNNKEL (reference sequence). V lost 7 bases and J lost 0; bases outside the gene matches: 7. The CDR3 covers 16 residues.

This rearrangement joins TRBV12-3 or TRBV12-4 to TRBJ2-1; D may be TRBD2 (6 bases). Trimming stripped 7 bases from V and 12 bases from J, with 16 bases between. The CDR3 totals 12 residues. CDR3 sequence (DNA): TGTGCCAGCACCCCCAGCCGGGGAGGGCAGTTCTTC. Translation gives CASTPSRGGQFF.

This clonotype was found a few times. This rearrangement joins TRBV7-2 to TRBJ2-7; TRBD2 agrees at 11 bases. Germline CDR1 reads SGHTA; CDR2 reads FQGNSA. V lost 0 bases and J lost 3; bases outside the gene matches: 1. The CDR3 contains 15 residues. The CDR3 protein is CASSLATSGIYEQYF. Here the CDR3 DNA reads TGTGCCAGCAGCTTAGCGACTAGCGGGATCTACGAGCAGTACTTC.

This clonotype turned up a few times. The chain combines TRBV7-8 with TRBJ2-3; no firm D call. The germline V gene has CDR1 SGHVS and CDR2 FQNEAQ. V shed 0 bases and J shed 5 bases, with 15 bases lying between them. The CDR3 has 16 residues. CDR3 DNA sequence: TGTGCCAGCAGCTTAGCGTCTACGGGCCGAGGAGATACGCAGTATTTT. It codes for CASSLASTGRGDTQYF.

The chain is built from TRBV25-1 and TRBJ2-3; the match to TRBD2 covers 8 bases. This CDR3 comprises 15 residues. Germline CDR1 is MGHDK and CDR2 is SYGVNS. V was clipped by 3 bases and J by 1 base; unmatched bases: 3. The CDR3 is CASSDAGGGTDTQYF. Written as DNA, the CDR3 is TGTGCCAGCAGTGATGCGGGGGGCGGCACAGATACGCAGTATTTT.

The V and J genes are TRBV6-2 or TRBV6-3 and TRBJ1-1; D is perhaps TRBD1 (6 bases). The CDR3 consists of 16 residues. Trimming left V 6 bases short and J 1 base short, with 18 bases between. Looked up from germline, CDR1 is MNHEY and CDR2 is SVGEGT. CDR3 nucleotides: TGTGCCAGCAGCTTTGGCGGGGGCCTTGGGAACACTGAAGCTTTCTTT. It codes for CASSFGGGLGNTEAFF.

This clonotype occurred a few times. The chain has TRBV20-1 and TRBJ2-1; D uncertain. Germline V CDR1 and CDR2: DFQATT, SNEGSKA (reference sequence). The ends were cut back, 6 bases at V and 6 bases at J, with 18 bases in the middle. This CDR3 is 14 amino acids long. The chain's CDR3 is CSANGPYSANEQFF. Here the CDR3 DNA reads TGCAGTGCAAACGGTCCATACTCGGCCAATGAGCAGTTCTTC.

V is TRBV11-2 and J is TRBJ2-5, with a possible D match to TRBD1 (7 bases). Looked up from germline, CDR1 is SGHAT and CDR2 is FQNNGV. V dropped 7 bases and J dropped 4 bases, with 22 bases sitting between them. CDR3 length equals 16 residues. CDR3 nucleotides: TGTGCCAGCACCTCTGGGCAGGGGGGCTTGAGAGAGACCCAGTACTTC. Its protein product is CASTSGQGGLRETQYF.

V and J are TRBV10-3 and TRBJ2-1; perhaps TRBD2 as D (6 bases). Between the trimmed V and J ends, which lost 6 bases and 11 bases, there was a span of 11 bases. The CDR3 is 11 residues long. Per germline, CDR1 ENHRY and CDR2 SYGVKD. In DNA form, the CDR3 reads TGTGCCATCAGGGAGGACTACCAGCAGTTCTTC. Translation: CAIREDYQQFF.

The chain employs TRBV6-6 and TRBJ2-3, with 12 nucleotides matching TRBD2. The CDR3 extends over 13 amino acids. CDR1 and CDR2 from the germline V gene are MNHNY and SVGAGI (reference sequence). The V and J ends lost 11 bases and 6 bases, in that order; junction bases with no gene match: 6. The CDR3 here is CAVTTSGSDTQYF. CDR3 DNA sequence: TGTGCCGTTACGACTAGCGGGAGTGATACGCAGTATTTT.

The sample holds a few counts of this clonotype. CDR3 region: CASSLRDGERETQYF. CDR3 nucleotide sequence: TGTGCCAGCAGTTTAAGGGACGGCGAGCGAGAGACCCAGTACTTC. The chain links TRBV27 to TRBJ2-5; D may correspond to TRBD1 or TRBD2 (5 bases each). Germline V gene data show CDR1 as MNHEY and CDR2 as SMNVEV (reference sequence). Trimming cost V 2 bases and J 4 bases, with 14 bases left between them. This CDR3 is 15 amino acids long.

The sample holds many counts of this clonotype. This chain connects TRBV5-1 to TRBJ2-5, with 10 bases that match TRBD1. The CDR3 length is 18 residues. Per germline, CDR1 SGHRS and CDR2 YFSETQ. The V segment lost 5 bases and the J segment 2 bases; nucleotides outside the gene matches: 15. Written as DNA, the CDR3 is TGCGCCAGCAGACGTAGAGGACGGGGACAGGGGCGACAAGAGACCCAGTACTTC. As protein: CASRRRGRGQGRQETQYF.